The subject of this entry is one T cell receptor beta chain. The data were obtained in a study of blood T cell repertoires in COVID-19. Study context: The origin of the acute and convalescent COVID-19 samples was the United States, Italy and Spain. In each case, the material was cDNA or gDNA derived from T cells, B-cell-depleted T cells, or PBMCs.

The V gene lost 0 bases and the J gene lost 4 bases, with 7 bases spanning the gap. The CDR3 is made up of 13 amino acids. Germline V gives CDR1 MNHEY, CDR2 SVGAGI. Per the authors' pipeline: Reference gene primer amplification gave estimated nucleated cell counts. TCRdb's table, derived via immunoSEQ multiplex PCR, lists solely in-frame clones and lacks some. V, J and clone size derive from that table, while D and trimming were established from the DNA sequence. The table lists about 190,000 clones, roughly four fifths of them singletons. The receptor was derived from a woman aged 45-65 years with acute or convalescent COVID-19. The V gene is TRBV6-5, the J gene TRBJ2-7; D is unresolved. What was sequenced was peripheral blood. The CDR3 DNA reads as TGTGCCAGCAGTTACTCCCCGCAGTACGAGCAGTACTTC. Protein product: CASSYSPQYEQYF.